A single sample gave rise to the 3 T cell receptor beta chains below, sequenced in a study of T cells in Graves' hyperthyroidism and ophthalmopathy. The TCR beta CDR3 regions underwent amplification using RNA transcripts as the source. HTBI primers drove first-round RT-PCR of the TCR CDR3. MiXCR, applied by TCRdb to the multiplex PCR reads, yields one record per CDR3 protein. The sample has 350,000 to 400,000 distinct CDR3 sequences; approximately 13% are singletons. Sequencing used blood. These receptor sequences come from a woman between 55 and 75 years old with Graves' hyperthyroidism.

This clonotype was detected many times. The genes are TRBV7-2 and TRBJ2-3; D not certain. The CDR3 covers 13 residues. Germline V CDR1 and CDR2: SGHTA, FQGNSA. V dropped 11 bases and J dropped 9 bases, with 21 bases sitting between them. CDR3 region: CAGGILSVGTQYF. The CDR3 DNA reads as TGTGCCGGCGGAATCCTCTCAGTGGGGACGCAGTATTTT.

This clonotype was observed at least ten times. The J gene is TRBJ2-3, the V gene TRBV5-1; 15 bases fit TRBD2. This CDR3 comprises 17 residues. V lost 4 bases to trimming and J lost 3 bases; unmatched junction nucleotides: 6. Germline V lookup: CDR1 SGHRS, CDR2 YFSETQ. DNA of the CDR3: TGCGCCAGCAGCATTGGACTAGCGGGAGGGCCAACAGATACGCAGTATTTT. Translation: CASSIGLAGGPTDTQYF.

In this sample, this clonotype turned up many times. CDR3 in amino acids: CSVESRVNTEAFF. CDR3 coding DNA: TGCAGCGTTGAATCCAGGGTAAACACTGAAGCTTTCTTT. The V and J genes are TRBV29-1 and TRBJ1-1, with TRBD1 as a possible D gene (5 bases). V was pared by 2 bases and J by 2 bases, with 9 bases between. Germline CDR1 reads SQVTM; CDR2 reads ANQGSEA. There are 13 residues in the CDR3.